The 25 T cell receptor beta chains below all came from one sample that was sequenced in a study of blood T cell repertoires in COVID-19. The repertoire was sequenced with immunoSEQ multiplex PCR; TCRdb's copy has only in-frame clones and lacks some. The data show approximately 360,000 clones, about four fifths seen once. Sequencing was carried out using PBMCs or T cells enriched from blood (not recorded which). The source is a woman aged 45-65 years who had recovered from COVID-19.

The sample holds a few counts of this clone. The rearrangement links TRBV19 to TRBJ2-2, with D perhaps matching TRBD2 (6 bases). Germline-derived CDR1 and CDR2 are LNHDA and SQIVND (reference sequence). The length of the CDR3 is 16 residues. Trimming shortened V by 10 bases and J by 2 bases, and 20 bases separated the two germline ends. In nucleotides, the CDR3 is TGTGCCACGAACCCGCGGAGGGCCGGAAACACCGGGGAGCTGTTTTTT. This translates into CATNPRRAGNTGELFF.

CDR3 region: CASRMGRESYNEQFF. CDR3 DNA: TGTGCCAGCAGAATGGGGCGGGAGTCCTACAATGAGCAGTTCTTC. The chain employs TRBV5-4 and TRBJ2-1; TRBD2 agrees at 7 bases. V was pared by 5 bases and J by 1 base, with 6 bases of the junction left unmatched. CDR3 length equals 15 residues. From germline, CDR1 is SGHNT and CDR2 YYREEE (reference sequence).

The chain links TRBV5-1 to TRBJ1-6; TRBD1 aligns across 7 bases. Germline CDR1 and CDR2: SGHRS and YFSETQ. The CDR3 has 14 amino acids. The trim removed 0 bases at V and 10 bases at J, leaving 4 bases unmatched. CDR3 sequence: CASSLGQGSSPLHF. The CDR3 coding sequence is TGCGCCAGCAGCTTGGGACAGGGATCCTCACCCCTCCACTTT.

For this clone: Germline and junction disagree at one end, which may indicate a read error. The rearrangement joins TRBV12-3 or TRBV12-4 to TRBJ2-5; no clear D. The CDR3 has 13 amino acids. CDR3 DNA sequence: TGTGCCAGCACTTTATGGGCCCAAGAGACCCAGTACTTC. Protein: CASTLWAQETQYF.

The rearrangement links TRBV7-9 to TRBJ1-1; D unclear. Between the trimmed V and J ends, which lost 7 bases and 4 bases, there was a span of 22 bases. The germline CDR1 and CDR2 sequences are SEHNR and FQNEAQ (reference sequence). The CDR3 has 16 residues. This chain's CDR3 is CASTSDVGSPGTEAFF. CDR3 nucleotide sequence: TGTGCCAGCACATCCGACGTTGGGAGCCCGGGCACTGAAGCTTTCTTT.

The gene calls are TRBV7-9 and TRBJ2-7; tentatively, D is TRBD1 (5 bases). Germline V gene sequence: CDR1 SEHNR, CDR2 FQNEAQ (reference sequence). CDR3 size: 17 residues. V lost 5 bases and J lost 3, with 23 bases in between. This CDR3 is CASSPLPGKGKSYEQYF. The DNA of the CDR3 is TGTGCCAGCAGCCCTCTGCCTGGTAAGGGGAAGAGCTACGAGCAGTACTTC.

In its sample, this clone was seen a few times. The chain recombines TRBV18 with TRBJ1-6, with D possibly being TRBD1 (6 bases). Trimming pared 5 bases from V and 14 bases from J, leaving 16 bases between. Germline V CDR1 and CDR2: KGHSH, LQKENI. This CDR3 contains 13 residues. The CDR3 loop reads CASSSTNGQTLHF. Here the CDR3 DNA reads TGTGCCAGCTCATCAACTAATGGACAGACCCTCCACTTT.

The chain uses TRBV7-8 and TRBJ1-2, with a possible D match to TRBD1 (6 bases). The CDR3 has 14 amino acids. Trimming cost V 5 bases and J 5 bases, with 15 bases left between them. Germline CDR1 and CDR2: SGHVS and FQNEAQ. The CDR3, as DNA: TGTGCCAGCAGCCTAGATTGGACAGCGTATGGCTACACCTTC. Amino acids: CASSLDWTAYGYTF.

DNA of the CDR3: TGTGCCTGGAGTATATCTAGACAGGGAATAAGAGCTTTCTTT. Amino acids: CAWSISRQGIRAFF. The chain employs TRBV30 and TRBJ1-1; 7 bases line up with TRBD1. CDR1 and CDR2 (germline): GTSNPN, SVGIG (reference sequence). The J segment lost 10 bases and the V segment lost 2 bases, leaving 13 bases of the junction unmatched. The CDR3 contains 14 residues.

The chain is built from TRBV19 and TRBJ1-5; D ambiguous. The ends were cut back, 2 bases at V and 1 base at J, with 6 bases in the middle. This CDR3 has 14 residues. Germline CDR1 LNHDA, CDR2 SQIVND (reference sequence). In nucleotides, the CDR3 is TGTGCCAGTAGTATAATGACAAGCAATCAGCCCCAGCATTTT. This gives the protein CASSIMTSNQPQHF.

The rearrangement uses TRBV29-1 and TRBJ1-2, with TRBD1 matching 10 bases. Germline V gene data show CDR1 as SQVTM and CDR2 as ANQGSEA. The J segment lost 4 bases and the V segment lost 6 bases, leaving 8 bases of the junction unmatched. CDR3 size: 14 residues. The CDR3 protein is CSVATGQGGYGYTF. CDR3 DNA: TGCAGCGTAGCCACCGGACAGGGGGGCTATGGCTACACCTTC.

The chain couples TRBV18 to TRBJ1-2; a weak D match, TRBD1 (5 bases). The CDR3 runs 17 residues. Trimming shortened V by 0 bases and J by 6 bases, and 20 bases separated the two germline ends. In germline, CDR1 is KGHSH, CDR2 LQKENI. For the CDR3, the DNA is TGTGCCAGCTCACCACCGGGGGGACCGCTTAATCGAAATGGCTACACCTTC. It encodes CASSPPGGPLNRNGYTF.

J is TRBJ1-2 and V is TRBV14; a weak D match, TRBD1 (5 bases). Germline CDR1 is SGHDN and CDR2 is FVKESK. This CDR3 has 13 amino acids. V was cut by 4 bases and J by 7 bases, with 13 bases left in between. The DNA of the CDR3 is TGTGCCAGCAGCCGTATCAGGGTCGGTGGCTACACCTTC. Translating gives CASSRIRVGGYTF.

The chain is built from TRBV4-1 and TRBJ2-2; 9 bases fit TRBD1. J was trimmed by 3 bases and V by 1 base; bases with no gene match: 9. Germline values: CDR1 MGHRA, CDR2 YSYEKL. This CDR3 has 18 amino acids. The CDR3 sequence is CASSQVTRDRVDTGELFF. CDR3 nucleotide sequence: TGCGCCAGCAGCCAAGTAACTCGGGACAGGGTCGACACCGGGGAGCTGTTTTTT.

The V and J genes are TRBV6-5 and TRBJ2-4; D unresolved. Trimming pared 0 bases from V and 0 bases from J, leaving 6 bases between. Germline-derived CDR1 and CDR2 are MNHEY and SVGAGI. The CDR3 loop spans 15 amino acids. CDR3 residues: CASSYSEVAKNIQYF. CDR3 sequence (DNA): TGTGCCAGCAGTTACTCAGAGGTAGCCAAAAACATTCAGTACTTC.

This clone was seen only once. The CDR3, as DNA: TGTGCCAGCAGCGCGACAGCTATCTATGGCTACACCTTC. This codes for CASSATAIYGYTF. The rearrangement uses TRBV9 and TRBJ1-2; TRBD1 is a possible D gene (5 bases). The V gene lost 3 bases and the J gene lost 4 bases, with 10 bases spanning the gap. The CDR3 is made up of 13 amino acids. Germline assignment: CDR1 SGDLS and CDR2 YYNGEE.

V usage is TRBV6-2 or TRBV6-3 and J usage is TRBJ1-2; no reliable D call. Germline CDR1 reads MNHEY; CDR2 reads SVGEGT. The CDR3 contains 13 residues. Trimming stripped 0 bases from V and 2 bases from J, with 4 bases between. CDR3 sequence reads: CASSYSANYGYTF. CDR3 coding DNA: TGTGCCAGCAGTTACTCGGCAAACTATGGCTACACCTTC.

As DNA, the CDR3 is TGTGCCAGCAGATACCGGGGTGTCACTAATGAAAAACTGTTTTTT. Translation gives CASRYRGVTNEKLFF. This chain uses TRBV6-5 with TRBJ1-4; D gene ambiguous. The V gene's germline CDR1 is MNHEY and CDR2 SVGAGI. CDR3 length equals 15 residues. V was clipped by 6 bases and J by 2 bases, with 13 bases between them.

This sequence joins TRBV19 and TRBJ2-1, with a tentative D call TRBD2 (7 bases). This CDR3 comprises 15 residues. CDR1 LNHDA and CDR2 SQIVND come from the germline V gene (reference sequence). With 7 bases removed from V and 7 bases from J, the gap between germline ends came to 20 bases. The CDR3 DNA is TGTGCCAGTAACAAACAGGTGGGAGGGGGGAATGAGCAGTTCTTC. Translation: CASNKQVGGGNEQFF.

The chain links TRBV19 to TRBJ1-2; no clear D gene. The CDR3 loop spans 14 amino acids. The germline V gene has CDR1 LNHDA and CDR2 SQIVND (reference sequence). Trimming took 3 bases from V and 0 from J, leaving 8 bases between them. This CDR3 reads CASSIGQTNYGYTF. For the CDR3, the DNA is TGTGCCAGTAGTATTGGGCAGACTAACTATGGCTACACCTTC. Together with reference TRBV19 and TRBJ1-2, the CDR3 gives the full variable domain: DGGITQSPKYLFRKEGQNVTLSCEQNLNHDAMYWYRQDPGQGLRLIYYSQIVNDFQKGDIAEGYSVSREKKESFPLTVTSAQKNPTAFYLCASSIGQTNYGYTFGSGTRLTVV.

This rearrangement joins TRBV7-2 to TRBJ2-5; tentative D call: TRBD2 (7 bases). This CDR3 is 15 amino acids long. The V gene lost 6 bases and the J gene lost 4 bases, with 18 bases spanning the gap. Germline loops: CDR1 SGHTA, CDR2 FQGNSA. CDR3 region: CASRLRGGGGETQYF. In DNA form, the CDR3 reads TGTGCCAGCAGGCTAAGAGGGGGGGGAGGAGAGACCCAGTACTTC.

The chain combines TRBV12-3 or TRBV12-4 with TRBJ1-2; a weak D match, TRBD1 (5 bases). CDR3 size: 12 residues. V shed 8 bases and J shed 8 bases, with 15 bases lying between them. The CDR3: CASSRGLGGYTF. CDR3 nucleotides: TGTGCCAGCTCGCGGGGGTTAGGGGGCTACACCTTC.

The chain links TRBV6-2 or TRBV6-3 to TRBJ1-2; the D is unclear. V was cut by 4 bases and J by 5 bases, with 14 bases left in between. Germline lookup yields CDR1 MNHEY and CDR2 SVGEGT. There are 14 residues in the CDR3. In DNA form, the CDR3 reads TGTGCCAGCAGTTTAGACTGGCAGAAATATGGCTACACCTTC. Its protein is CASSLDWQKYGYTF.

This clone came up a few times. The chain joins TRBV2 to TRBJ2-7, with TRBD1 identical over 7 bases. Per germline, CDR1 SNHLY and CDR2 FYNNEI. The CDR3 consists of 14 residues. V lost 7 bases and J lost 2; bases outside the gene matches: 8. CDR3 DNA sequence: TGTGCCAGCACCGAGACAGGGCTTCCCTACGAGCAGTACTTC. Translation: CASTETGLPYEQYF.

The chain has TRBV9 and TRBJ1-2; no clear D. The CDR3 consists of 15 residues. Germline V lookup: CDR1 SGDLS, CDR2 YYNGEE. The ends were cut back, 3 bases at V and 2 bases at J, with 14 bases in the middle. This CDR3 reads CASSAKIGLNYGYTF. The DNA of the CDR3 is TGTGCCAGCAGCGCCAAAATTGGGCTAAACTATGGCTACACCTTC. Looking up the rest from reference TRBV9 and TRBJ1-2 gives the full variable domain: DSGVTQTPKHLITATGQRVTLRCSPRSGDLSVYWYQQSLDQGLQFLIQYYNGEERAKGNILERFSAQQFPDLHSELNLSSLELGDSALYFCASSAKIGLNYGYTFGSGTRLTVV.